The clone carrying this TCR beta chain came up a few times. This specimen comes from a study of shared T cell receptors in the human thymus. Repertoires were generated with immunoSEQ multiplex PCR, while TCRdb's copy carries only in-frame clones and drops some. The sample includes about 380,000 clones, roughly 94% of them seen just once. Sequenced: thymocytes. The receptor was isolated from a human donor.

The CDR3 DNA reads TGTGCCAGCAGCGCCGGGGCGGGGCAGGGTGAAAAACTGTTTTTT. It translates to CASSAGAGQGEKLFF. The rearrangement links TRBV9 to TRBJ1-4, with a weak D call TRBD1 (5 bases). There are 15 residues in the CDR3. V lost 3 bases, J lost 7 bases, and 16 bases lay in between. Germline V gene sequence: CDR1 SGDLS, CDR2 YYNGEE.